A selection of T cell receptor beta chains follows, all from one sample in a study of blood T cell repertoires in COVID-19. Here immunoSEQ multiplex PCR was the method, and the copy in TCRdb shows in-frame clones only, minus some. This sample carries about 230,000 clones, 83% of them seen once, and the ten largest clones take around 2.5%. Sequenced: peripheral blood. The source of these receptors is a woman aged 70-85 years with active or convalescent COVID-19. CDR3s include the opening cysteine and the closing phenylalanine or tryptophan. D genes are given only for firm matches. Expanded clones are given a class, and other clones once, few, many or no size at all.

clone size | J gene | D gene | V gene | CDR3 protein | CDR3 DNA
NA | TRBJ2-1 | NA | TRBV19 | CASSIRGDGYNEQFF | TGTGCCAGTAGTATTCGTGGAGACGGATACAATGAGCAGTTCTTC
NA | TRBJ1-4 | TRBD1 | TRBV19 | CASNDRGEKLFF | TGTGCCAGTAATGACAGGGGAGAAAAACTGTTTTTT
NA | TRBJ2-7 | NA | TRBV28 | CASSRQDSYEQYF | TGTGCCAGCAGCAGACAGGACTCCTACGAGCAGTACTTC
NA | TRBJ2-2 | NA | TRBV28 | CASRPNRLGELFF | TGTGCCAGCAGGCCTAACAGGTTAGGGGAGCTGTTTTTT
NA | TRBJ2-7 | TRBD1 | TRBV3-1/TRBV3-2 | CATKRQGTFYEQYF | TGTGCCACCAAGAGACAGGGCACGTTCTACGAGCAGTACTTC
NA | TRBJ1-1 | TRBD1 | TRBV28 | CASSLWGQGNTEAFF | TGTGCCAGCAGTTTATGGGGACAGGGGAACACTGAAGCTTTCTTT
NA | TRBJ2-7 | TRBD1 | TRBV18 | CASSPRQAGQGIFEQYF | TGTGCCAGCTCACCACGGCAAGCTGGACAGGGGATTTTCGAGCAGTACTTC
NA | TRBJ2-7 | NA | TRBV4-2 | CASGTLTSYEQYF | TGTGCCAGCGGGACTCTAACCTCCTACGAGCAGTACTTC
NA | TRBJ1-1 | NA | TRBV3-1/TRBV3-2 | CASSQARVTEAFF | TGTGCCAGCAGCCAAGCTCGGGTCACTGAAGCTTTCTTT
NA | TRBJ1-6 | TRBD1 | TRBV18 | CASSSTGDNSPLHF | TGTGCCAGCTCATCGACAGGGGATAATTCACCCCTCCACTTT
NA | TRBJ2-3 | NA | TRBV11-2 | CASSLDRGTDTQYF | TGTGCCAGCAGCTTAGACAGGGGCACAGATACGCAGTATTTT
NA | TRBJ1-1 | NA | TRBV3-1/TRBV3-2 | CASSQERWAFF | TGTGCCAGCAGCCAAGAGAGGTGGGCTTTCTTT
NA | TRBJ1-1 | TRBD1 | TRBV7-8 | CASSLRDRESEAFF | TGTGCCAGCAGCCTCCGGGACAGGGAGAGTGAAGCTTTCTTT
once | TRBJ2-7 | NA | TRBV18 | CASSPGSSSYEQYF | TGTGCCAGCTCGCCCGGATCTAGCTCCTACGAGCAGTACTTC
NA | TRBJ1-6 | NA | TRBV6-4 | CASRGGALHF | TGTGCCAGTAGGGGGGGGGCCCTCCACTTT
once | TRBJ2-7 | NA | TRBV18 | CASSPRAGGSYEQYF | TGTGCCAGCTCACCCCGGGCAGGAGGCTCCTACGAGCAGTACTTC
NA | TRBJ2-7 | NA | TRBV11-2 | CASSLGTGSDYEQYF | TGTGCCAGCAGCTTAGGCACAGGGTCTGATTACGAGCAGTACTTC
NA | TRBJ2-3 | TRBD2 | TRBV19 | CASSNFAGADTQYF | TGTGCCAGTAGTAATTTTGCGGGGGCAGATACGCAGTATTTT
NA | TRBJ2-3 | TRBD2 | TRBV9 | CASSVSLAGAADTQYF | TGTGCCAGCAGCGTCTCGCTAGCGGGAGCAGCAGATACGCAGTATTTT
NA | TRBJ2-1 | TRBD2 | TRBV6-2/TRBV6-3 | CASSLTSGGYNEQFF | TGTGCCAGCAGTTTGACTAGCGGTGGGTACAATGAGCAGTTCTTC
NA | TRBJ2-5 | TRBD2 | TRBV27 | CASSATSGSGETQYF | TGTGCCAGCAGCGCGACTAGCGGGAGCGGAGAGACCCAGTACTTC
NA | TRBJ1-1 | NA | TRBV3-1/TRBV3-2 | CASQGQMNTEAFF | TGTGCCAGCCAAGGACAGATGAACACTGAAGCTTTCTTT
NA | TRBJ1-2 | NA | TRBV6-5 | CASSYPGGVGYTF | TGTGCCAGCAGTTACCCGGGAGGGGTAGGCTACACCTTC
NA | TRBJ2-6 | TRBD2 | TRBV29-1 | CSVKGTSSGANVLTF | TGCAGCGTTAAGGGGACTAGCTCTGGGGCCAACGTCCTGACTTTC
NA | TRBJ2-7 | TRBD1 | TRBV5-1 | CASSLRGGQGLAEQYF | TGCGCCAGCAGCTTGAGGGGAGGACAGGGGCTAGCCGAGCAGTACTTC